The next 2 T cell receptor beta chains were all read from a single sample in a study of naive and memory T cell subsets. The beta constant-region primer was an equimolar mix of two oligonucleotides covering TRBC1 and TRBC2. Using its own MiXCR run on the UMI-ligation and nested PCR reads, TCRdb lists one record per CDR3 protein. Of under 40,000 distinct CDR3 sequences in the sample, roughly 15% were seen once. Sequencing input: effector memory CD4+ T cells from blood. Described subset: effector memory, CD45RA- CD27-. The source is a human donor in good health.

This clonotype was seen repeatedly, ten times or more. Germline is not matched at one junction end, which may reflect a read error. The chain uses TRBV29-1 and TRBJ1-1; weak D call: TRBD1 (6 bases). The length of the CDR3 is 13 residues. Per germline, CDR1 SQVTM and CDR2 ANQGSEA. CDR3 in DNA: TGCAGCGTACAGACAGGAACTTTTACTGGAGCTTTCTTT. It is translated as CSVQTGTFTGAFF.

The chain is built from TRBV7-8 and TRBJ2-2, with 8 nucleotides matching TRBD1. CDR1 is SGHVS and CDR2 is FQNEAQ in the germline V gene. The CDR3 runs to 15 residues. The ends lost 3 bases at V and 6 bases at J; junction bases unmatched: 6. The CDR3 loop is CASSFRGRLAGELFF. CDR3 sequence (DNA): TGTGCCAGCAGCTTCAGGGGGCGGCTTGCCGGGGAGCTGTTTTTT.